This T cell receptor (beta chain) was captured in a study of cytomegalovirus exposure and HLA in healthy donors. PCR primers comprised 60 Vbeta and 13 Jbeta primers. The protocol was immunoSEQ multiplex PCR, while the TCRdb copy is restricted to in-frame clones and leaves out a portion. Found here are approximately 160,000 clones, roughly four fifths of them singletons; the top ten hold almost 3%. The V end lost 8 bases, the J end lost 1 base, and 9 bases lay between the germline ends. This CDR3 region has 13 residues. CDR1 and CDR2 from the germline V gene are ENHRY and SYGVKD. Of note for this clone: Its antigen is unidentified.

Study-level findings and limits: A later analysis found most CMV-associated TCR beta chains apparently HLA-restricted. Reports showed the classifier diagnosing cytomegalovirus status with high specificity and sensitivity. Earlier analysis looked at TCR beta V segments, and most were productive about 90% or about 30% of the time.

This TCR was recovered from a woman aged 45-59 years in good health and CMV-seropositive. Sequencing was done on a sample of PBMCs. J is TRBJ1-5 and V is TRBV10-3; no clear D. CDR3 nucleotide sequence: TGTGCCATCGGAGAAAAAAGCAATCAGCCCCAGCATTTT. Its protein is CAIGEKSNQPQHF.